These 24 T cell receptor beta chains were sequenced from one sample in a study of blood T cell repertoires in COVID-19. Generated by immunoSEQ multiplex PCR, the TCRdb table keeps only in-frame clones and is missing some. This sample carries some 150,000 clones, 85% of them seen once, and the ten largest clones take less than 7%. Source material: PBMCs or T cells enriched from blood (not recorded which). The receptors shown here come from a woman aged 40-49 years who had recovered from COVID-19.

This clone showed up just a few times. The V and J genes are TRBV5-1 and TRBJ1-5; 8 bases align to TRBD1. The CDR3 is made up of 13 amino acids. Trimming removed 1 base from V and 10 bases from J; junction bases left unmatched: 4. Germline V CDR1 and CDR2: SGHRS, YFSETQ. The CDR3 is CASSLMGQEPQHF. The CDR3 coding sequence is TGCGCCAGCAGCTTGATGGGACAGGAACCCCAGCATTTT.

CDR3 in DNA: TGTGCCAGCAGCCTCGGACAGGGAACATATCAGCCCCAGCATTTT. This translates into CASSLGQGTYQPQHF. The rearrangement joins TRBV5-5 to TRBJ1-5; 8 nucleotides align to TRBD1. Trimming took 4 bases from V and 5 from J; bases not matched to a gene: 8. The germline V gene encodes CDR1 SGHKS and CDR2 YYEKEE (reference sequence). CDR3 size: 15 residues.

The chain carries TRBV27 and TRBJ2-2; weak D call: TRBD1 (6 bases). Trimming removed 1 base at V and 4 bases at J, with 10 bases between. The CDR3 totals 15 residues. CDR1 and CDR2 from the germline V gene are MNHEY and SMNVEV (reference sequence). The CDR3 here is CASSLFRGGTGELFF. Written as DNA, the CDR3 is TGTGCCAGCAGTTTATTCAGGGGCGGCACCGGGGAGCTGTTTTTT.

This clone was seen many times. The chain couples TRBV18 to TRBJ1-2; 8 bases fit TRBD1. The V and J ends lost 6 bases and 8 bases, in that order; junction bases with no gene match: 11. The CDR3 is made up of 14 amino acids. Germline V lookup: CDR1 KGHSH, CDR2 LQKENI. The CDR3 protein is CASSSTGGRIGYTF. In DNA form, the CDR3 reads TGTGCCAGCTCGTCCACAGGGGGTCGCATAGGCTACACCTTC.

The CDR3 nucleotides are TGTGCCAGCGGGGGGGGCCAAGAGACCCAGTACTTC. This encodes CASGGGQETQYF. This sequence joins TRBV12-3 or TRBV12-4 and TRBJ2-5; 7 bases align to TRBD2. The V and J ends lost 8 bases and 1 base, in that order; junction bases with no gene match: 1. The CDR3 consists of 12 residues.

DNA of the CDR3: TGTGCCAGCAGCTTGTCGGACAGGGTTAATATTCTGCAGTACTTC. It specifies CASSLSDRVNILQYF. The chain links TRBV7-3 to TRBJ2-7, with 8 bases fitting TRBD1. J lost 9 bases, V lost 3 bases, and 13 bases had no gene match. The CDR3 contains 15 residues. Per the germline V gene, CDR1 is SGHTA and CDR2 is FQGTGA. Variable domain in full (rest from reference TRBV7-3 and TRBJ2-7): GAGVSQTPSNKVTEKGKYVELRCDPISGHTALYWYRQSLGQGPEFLIYFQGTGAADDSGLPNDRFFAVRPEGSVSTLKIQRTERGDSAVYLCASSLSDRVNILQYFGPGTRLTVT.

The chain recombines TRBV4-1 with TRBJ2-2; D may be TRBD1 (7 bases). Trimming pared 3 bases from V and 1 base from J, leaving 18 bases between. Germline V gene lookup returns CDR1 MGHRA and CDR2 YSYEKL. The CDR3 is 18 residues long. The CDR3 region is CASSQRRDRLMNTGELFF. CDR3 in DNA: TGCGCCAGCAGCCAGCGGCGGGACAGACTCATGAACACCGGGGAGCTGTTTTTT.

Written as DNA, the CDR3 is TGTGCCAGCTCGGAATCGACGGGACAGGGGGACCAGCCCCAGCATTTT. Protein: CASSESTGQGDQPQHF. The chain couples TRBV18 to TRBJ1-5; 11 bases map to TRBD1. The CDR3 sequence is 16 residues long. Germline V lookup: CDR1 KGHSH, CDR2 LQKENI. V lost 6 bases and J lost 7; bases outside the gene matches: 11.

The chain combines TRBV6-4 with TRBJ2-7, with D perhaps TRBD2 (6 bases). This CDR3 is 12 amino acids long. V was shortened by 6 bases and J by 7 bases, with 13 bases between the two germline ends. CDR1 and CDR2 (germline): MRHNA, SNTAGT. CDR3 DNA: TGTGCCAGCAGCCCTGGAGGGTGGGAGCAGTACTTC. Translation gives CASSPGGWEQYF.

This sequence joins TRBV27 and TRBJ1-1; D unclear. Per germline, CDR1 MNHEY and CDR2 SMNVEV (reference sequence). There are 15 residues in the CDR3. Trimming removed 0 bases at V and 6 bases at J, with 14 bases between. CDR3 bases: TGTGCCAGCAGTTTATCGCCTGGGCTTGTGGCTGAAGCTTTCTTT. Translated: CASSLSPGLVAEAFF.

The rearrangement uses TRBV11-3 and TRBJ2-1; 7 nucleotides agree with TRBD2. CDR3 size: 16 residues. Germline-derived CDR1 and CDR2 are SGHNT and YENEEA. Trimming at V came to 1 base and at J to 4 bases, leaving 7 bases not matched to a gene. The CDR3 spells CASSLGGSGSYNEQFF. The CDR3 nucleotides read TGTGCCAGCAGCTTAGGAGGTAGCGGGTCTTACAATGAGCAGTTCTTC.

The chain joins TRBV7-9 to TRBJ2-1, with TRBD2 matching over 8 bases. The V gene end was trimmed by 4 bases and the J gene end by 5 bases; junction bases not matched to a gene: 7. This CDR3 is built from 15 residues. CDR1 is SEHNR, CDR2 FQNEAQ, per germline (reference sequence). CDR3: CASSSIAGSHNEQFF. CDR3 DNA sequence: TGTGCCAGCAGCTCTATAGCGGGATCACACAATGAGCAGTTCTTC.

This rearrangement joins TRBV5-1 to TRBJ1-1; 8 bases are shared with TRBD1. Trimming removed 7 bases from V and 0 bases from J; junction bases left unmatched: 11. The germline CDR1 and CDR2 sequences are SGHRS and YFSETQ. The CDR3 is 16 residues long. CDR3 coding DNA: TGCGCCAGCTCCATGGGGCAGGGGGCTTTGAACACTGAAGCTTTCTTT. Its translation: CASSMGQGALNTEAFF.

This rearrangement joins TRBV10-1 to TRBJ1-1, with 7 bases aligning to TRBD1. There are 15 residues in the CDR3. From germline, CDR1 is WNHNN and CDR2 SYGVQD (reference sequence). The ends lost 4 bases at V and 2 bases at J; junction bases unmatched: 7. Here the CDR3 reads CASSGQGGQNTEAFF. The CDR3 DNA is TGCGCCAGCAGTGGGCAGGGGGGTCAAAACACTGAAGCTTTCTTT.

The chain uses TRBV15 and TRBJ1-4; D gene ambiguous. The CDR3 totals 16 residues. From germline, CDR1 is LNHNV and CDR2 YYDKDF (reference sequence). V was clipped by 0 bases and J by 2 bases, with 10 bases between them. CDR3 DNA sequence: TGTGCCACCAGCAGAGATTCGAGGGTTACTAATGAAAAACTGTTTTTT. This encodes CATSRDSRVTNEKLFF. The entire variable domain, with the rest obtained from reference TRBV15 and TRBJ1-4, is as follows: DAMVIQNPRYQVTQFGKPVTLSCSQTLNHNVMYWYQQKSSQAPKLLFHYYDKDFNNEADTPDNFQSRRPNTSFCFLDIRSPGLGDTAMYLCATSRDSRVTNEKLFFGSGTQLSVL.

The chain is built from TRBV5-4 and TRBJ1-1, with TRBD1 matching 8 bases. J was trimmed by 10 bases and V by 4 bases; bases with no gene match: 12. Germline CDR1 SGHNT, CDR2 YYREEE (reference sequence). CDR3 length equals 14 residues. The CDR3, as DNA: TGTGCCAGCAGCACTGACGGACAGGGCGTCTTAGCTTTCTTT. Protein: CASSTDGQGVLAFF.

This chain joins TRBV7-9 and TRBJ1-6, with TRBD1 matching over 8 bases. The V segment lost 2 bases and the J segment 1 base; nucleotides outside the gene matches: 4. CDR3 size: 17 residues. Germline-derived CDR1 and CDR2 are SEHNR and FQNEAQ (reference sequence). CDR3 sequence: CASSLIQGESYNSPLHF. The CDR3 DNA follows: TGTGCCAGCAGCTTAATACAGGGGGAGTCCTATAATTCACCCCTCCACTTT.

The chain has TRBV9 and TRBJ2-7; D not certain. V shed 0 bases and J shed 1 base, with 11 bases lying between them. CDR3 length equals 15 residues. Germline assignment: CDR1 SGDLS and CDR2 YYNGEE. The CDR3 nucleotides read TGTGCCAGCAGCGTAGGGCCGTTCCGTTCCTACGAGCAGTACTTC. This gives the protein CASSVGPFRSYEQYF.

The CDR3 loop is CASSLQAGNNEQFF. The CDR3 bases are TGTGCCAGCAGCTTACAGGCAGGGAACAATGAGCAGTTCTTC. The chain joins TRBV7-3 to TRBJ2-1, with a tentative D call TRBD1 (5 bases). Trimming cost V 2 bases and J 5 bases, with 10 bases left between them. CDR3 size: 14 residues. Germline lookup yields CDR1 SGHTA and CDR2 FQGTGA.

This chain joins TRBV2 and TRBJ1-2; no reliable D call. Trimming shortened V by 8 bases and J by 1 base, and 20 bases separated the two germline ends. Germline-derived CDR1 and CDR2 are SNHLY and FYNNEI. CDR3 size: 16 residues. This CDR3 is CASAEGTPSLNYGYTF. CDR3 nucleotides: TGTGCCAGCGCCGAGGGTACTCCCTCCCTTAACTATGGCTACACCTTC.

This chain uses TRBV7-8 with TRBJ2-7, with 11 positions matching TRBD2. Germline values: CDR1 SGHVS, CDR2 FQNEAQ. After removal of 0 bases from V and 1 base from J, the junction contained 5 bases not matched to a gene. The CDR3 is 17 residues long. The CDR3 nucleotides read TGTGCCAGCAGCTTAGCTAGCGGGAGGGCCTGGTCCTACGAGCAGTACTTC. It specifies CASSLASGRAWSYEQYF.

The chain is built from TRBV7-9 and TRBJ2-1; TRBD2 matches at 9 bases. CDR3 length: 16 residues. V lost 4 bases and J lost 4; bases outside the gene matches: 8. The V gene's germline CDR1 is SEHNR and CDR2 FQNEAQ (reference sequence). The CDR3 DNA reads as TGTGCCAGCAGCTCCCTCCGGGCGGGGGGGTACAATGAGCAGTTCTTC. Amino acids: CASSSLRAGGYNEQFF. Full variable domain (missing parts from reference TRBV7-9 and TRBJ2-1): DTGVSQNPRHKITKRGQNVTFRCDPISEHNRLYWYRQTLGQGPEFLTYFQNEAQLEKSRLLSDRFSAERPKGSFSTLEIQRTEQGDSAMYLCASSSLRAGGYNEQFFGPGTRLTVL.

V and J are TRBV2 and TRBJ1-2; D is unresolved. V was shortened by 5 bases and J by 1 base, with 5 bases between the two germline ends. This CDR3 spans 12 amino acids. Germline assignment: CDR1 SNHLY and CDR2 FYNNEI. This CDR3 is CASSPFNYGYTF. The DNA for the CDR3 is TGTGCCAGCAGTCCCTTTAACTATGGCTACACCTTC.

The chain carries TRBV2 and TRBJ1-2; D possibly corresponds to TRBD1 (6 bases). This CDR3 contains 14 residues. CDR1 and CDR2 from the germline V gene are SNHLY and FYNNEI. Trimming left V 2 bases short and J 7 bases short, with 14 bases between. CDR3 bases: TGTGCCAGCAGTGAAAGGCAGGGGTTATCTGGCTACACCTTC. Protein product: CASSERQGLSGYTF.